This T cell receptor (beta chain) was identified during a study of T-cell reconstitution after alpha-beta-depleted transplantation in children. The CDR3 runs 13 residues. CDR1 is SGHRS, CDR2 YFSETQ, per germline. The sample holds a few counts of this clonotype. Relative to the germline gene, one junction end is altered; a read error may explain this. This sample's TCRbeta library carried unique molecular identifier barcodes. TCRdb used MiXCR to reprocess the PCR reads, holding one entry per CDR3 protein. The sample lists hundreds of thousands of distinct CDR3 sequences; 16% were seen once. The sequence was obtained from a human donor who donated a stem cell graft to a child with acute myeloid leukemia. V and J are TRBV5-1 and TRBJ2-4; 10 positions agree with TRBD1. The starting material was PBMCs from the stem cell graft donor, obtained from the stem cell graft. For the CDR3, the DNA is TGCGCCAGCAGCTTGGGGCCGGAGGGACAGGGGAACTTC. It yields the protein CASSLGPEGQGNF.